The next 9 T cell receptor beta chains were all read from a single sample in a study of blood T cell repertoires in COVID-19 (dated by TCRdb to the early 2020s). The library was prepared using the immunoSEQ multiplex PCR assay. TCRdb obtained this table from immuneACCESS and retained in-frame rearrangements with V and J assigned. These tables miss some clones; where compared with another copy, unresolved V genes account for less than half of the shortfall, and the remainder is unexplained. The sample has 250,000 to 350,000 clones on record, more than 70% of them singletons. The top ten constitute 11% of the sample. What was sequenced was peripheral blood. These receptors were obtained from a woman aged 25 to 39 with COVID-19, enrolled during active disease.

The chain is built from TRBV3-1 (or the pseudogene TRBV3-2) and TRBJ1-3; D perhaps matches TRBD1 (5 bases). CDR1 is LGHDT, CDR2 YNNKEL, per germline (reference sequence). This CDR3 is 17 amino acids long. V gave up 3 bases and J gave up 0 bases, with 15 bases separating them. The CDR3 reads CASSHPRAAASGNTIYF. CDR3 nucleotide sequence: TGTGCCAGCAGCCACCCCAGGGCCGCCGCCTCTGGAAACACCATATATTTT.

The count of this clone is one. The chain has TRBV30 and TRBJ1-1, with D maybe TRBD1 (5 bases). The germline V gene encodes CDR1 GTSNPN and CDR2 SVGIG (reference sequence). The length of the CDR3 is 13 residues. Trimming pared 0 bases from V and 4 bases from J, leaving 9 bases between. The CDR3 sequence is CAWSVHGGTEAFF. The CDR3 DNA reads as TGTGCCTGGAGTGTACACGGGGGCACTGAAGCTTTCTTT.

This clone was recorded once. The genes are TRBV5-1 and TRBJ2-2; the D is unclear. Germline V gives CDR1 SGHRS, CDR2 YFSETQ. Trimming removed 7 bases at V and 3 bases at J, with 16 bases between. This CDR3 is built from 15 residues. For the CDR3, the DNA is TGCGCCAGCGCCACGGCAGGTACACACACCGGGGAGCTGTTTTTT. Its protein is CASATAGTHTGELFF.

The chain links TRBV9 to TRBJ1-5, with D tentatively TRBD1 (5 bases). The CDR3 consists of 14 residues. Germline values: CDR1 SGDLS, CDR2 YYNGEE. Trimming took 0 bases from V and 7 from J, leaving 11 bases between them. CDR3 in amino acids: CASSVDQGWQPQHF. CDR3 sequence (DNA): TGTGCCAGCAGCGTAGACCAGGGATGGCAGCCCCAGCATTTT. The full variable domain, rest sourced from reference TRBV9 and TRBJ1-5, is DSGVTQTPKHLITATGQRVTLRCSPRSGDLSVYWYQQSLDQGLQFLIQYYNGEERAKGNILERFSAQQFPDLHSELNLSSLELGDSALYFCASSVDQGWQPQHFGDGTRLSIL.

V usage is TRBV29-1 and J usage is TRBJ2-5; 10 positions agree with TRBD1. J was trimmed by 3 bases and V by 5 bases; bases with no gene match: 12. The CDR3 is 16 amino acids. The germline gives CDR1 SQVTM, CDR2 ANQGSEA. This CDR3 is CSVQWTGGVGKETQYF. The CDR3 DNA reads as TGCAGCGTTCAATGGACAGGGGGAGTGGGGAAAGAGACCCAGTACTTC.

DNA for the CDR3: TGTGCCACCAGTGGTGGAACGACTAGCGGAGAAGAGACCCAGTACTTC. Its protein is CATSGGTTSGEETQYF. The chain uses TRBV24-1 and TRBJ2-5; 9 bases are a match to TRBD2. The CDR3 runs to 16 residues. V lost 5 bases, J lost 3 bases, and 9 bases stayed unmatched. Germline V gene sequence: CDR1 KGHDR, CDR2 SFDVKD.

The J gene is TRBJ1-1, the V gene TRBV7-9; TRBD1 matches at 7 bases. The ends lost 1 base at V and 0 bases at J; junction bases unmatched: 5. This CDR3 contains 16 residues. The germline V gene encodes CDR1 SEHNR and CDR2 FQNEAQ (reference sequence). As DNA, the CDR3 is TGTGCCAGCAGCTTAGTAGGGGGCCGTATGAACACTGAAGCTTTCTTT. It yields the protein CASSLVGGRMNTEAFF.

This CDR3 reads CASYQETQYF. The DNA for the CDR3 is TGCGCCAGCTATCAAGAGACCCAGTACTTC. The chain has TRBV10-2 and TRBJ2-5; D remains unclear. The germline gives CDR1 WSHSY, CDR2 SAAADI. The CDR3 covers 10 residues. The ends were cut back, 8 bases at V and 2 bases at J, with 3 bases in the middle.

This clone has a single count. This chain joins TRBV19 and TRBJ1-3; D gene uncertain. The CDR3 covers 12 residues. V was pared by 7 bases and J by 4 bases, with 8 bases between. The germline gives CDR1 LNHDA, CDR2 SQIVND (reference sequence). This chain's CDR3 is CASTNSGNTIYF. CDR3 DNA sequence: TGTGCCAGTACTAATTCGGGAAACACCATATATTTT. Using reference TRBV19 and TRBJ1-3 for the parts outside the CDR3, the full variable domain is DGGITQSPKYLFRKEGQNVTLSCEQNLNHDAMYWYRQDPGQGLRLIYYSQIVNDFQKGDIAEGYSVSREKKESFPLTVTSAQKNPTAFYLCASTNSGNTIYFGEGSWLTVV.